This TCR beta chain was observed in a study of blood T cell repertoires in COVID-19. Across the study: Sites in the United States, Italy and Spain provided acute and convalescent COVID-19 samples.

Trimming pared 4 bases from V and 7 bases from J, leaving 16 bases between. This CDR3 is built from 14 residues. CDR1 is MGHRA, CDR2 YSYEKL, per germline. Original processing notes: Amplification of reference gene primers was used by the study to estimate nucleated cell counts. TCRdb keeps only in-frame clones here, not all; method: immunoSEQ multiplex PCR. The D gene and trimming were derived from the DNA, and the V and J assignments and clone size from that table. The data show 250,000 to 300,000 clones, over 85% seen once. Enrolled through a virtual design, the participants were between roughly 18 and 95 years of age and came from under 25 US areas. A COVID-19 case had been met by exposed participants during the 2 weeks before study entry.

The specimen sequenced was PBMCs or T cells enriched from blood (not recorded which). This receptor was identified in a woman aged 45 to 65 who had been exposed to COVID-19. The chain recombines TRBV4-1 with TRBJ1-1; D is ambiguous. This chain's CDR3 is CASSLSGGLGEAFF. The CDR3 DNA sequence: TGCGCCAGCAGCCTTTCGGGTGGTCTCGGTGAAGCTTTCTTT.